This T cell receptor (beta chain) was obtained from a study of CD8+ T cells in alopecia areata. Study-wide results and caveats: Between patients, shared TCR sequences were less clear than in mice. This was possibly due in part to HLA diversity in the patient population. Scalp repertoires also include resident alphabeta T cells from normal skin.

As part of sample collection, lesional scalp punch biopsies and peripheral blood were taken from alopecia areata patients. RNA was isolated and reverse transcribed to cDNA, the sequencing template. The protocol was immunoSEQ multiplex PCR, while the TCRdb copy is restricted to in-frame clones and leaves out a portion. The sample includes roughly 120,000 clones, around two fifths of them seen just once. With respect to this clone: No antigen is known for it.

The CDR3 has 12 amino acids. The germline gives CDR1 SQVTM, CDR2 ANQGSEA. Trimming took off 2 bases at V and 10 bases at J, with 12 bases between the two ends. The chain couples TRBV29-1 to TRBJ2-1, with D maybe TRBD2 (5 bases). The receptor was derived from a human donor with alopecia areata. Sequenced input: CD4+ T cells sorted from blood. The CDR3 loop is CSVETGSAEQFF. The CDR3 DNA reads TGCAGCGTTGAAACGGGGTCCGCCGAGCAGTTCTTC.